The clone carrying this T cell receptor beta chain was recorded at least ten times. No antigen is known for it. The record originates from a study of CD8 T cells in ankylosing spondylitis. Study-level findings and limits: A TCR beta motif made of under 10 highly homologous variants seemed typical of ankylosing spondylitis blood.

With molecular barcodes, quantitative 5'-RACE was used to make the TCR beta libraries. A single record per CDR3 protein comes from TCRdb applying MiXCR to the 5' RACE reads. The sample lists under 250,000 distinct CDR3 sequences, 7% to 8% seen once, with approximately 15% in the top ten. V shed 6 bases and J shed 1 base, with 7 bases lying between them. The germline gives CDR1 MNHNY, CDR2 SVGAGI (reference sequence). The CDR3 sequence is 13 residues long. The V gene is TRBV6-6, the J gene TRBJ2-1; D is undetermined. Sequencing was done on a sample of blood, either unsorted or a sorted T cell fraction (not recorded which). The clonotype was recovered from a male donor with ankylosing spondylitis. The CDR3 DNA reads as TGTGCCAGCAGCCCCGTTTCCTACAATGAGCAGTTCTTC. As protein: CASSPVSYNEQFF.